What follows is one TCR beta chain and its context. This sample was taken from a study of cytomegalovirus exposure and HLA in healthy donors. This CDR3 comprises 14 residues. V lost 1 base to trimming and J lost 3 bases, with 9 bases between them. Germline V lookup: CDR1 LGHNA, CDR2 YSLEER. The PCR used 60 Vbeta and 13 Jbeta primers. TCRdb's copy holds only in-frame clones and misses some; the assay was immunoSEQ multiplex PCR. This sample has some 200,000 clones, with about 86% found just once. V gene TRBV4-3 combines with J gene TRBJ2-5; TRBD1 is a possible D gene (5 bases). Sequenced sample: PBMCs. The receptor was isolated from a young woman in good health and CMV-seronegative. The CDR3 bases are TGCGCCAGCAGCCAAGGACAGAACAAAGAGACCCAGTACTTC. Its protein is CASSQGQNKETQYF.